The 20 T cell receptor beta chains below all came from one sample that was sequenced in a study of blood T cell repertoires in COVID-19. Assay: immunoSEQ multiplex PCR; the TCRdb copy retains only in-frame clones and omits some. In the table there are about 230,000 clones, approximately 81% of which are singletons. Sequencing was carried out using peripheral blood. All receptors derive from a woman at least 80 years old with acute or convalescent COVID-19.

V is TRBV5-1 and J is TRBJ1-2; D gene ambiguous. Deletions cut 2 bases from V and 8 bases from J, with 22 bases between. The V gene's germline CDR1 is SGHRS and CDR2 YFSETQ. The CDR3 loop spans 16 amino acids. CDR3 DNA sequence: TGCGCCAGCAGCTTTGTAAGCCGGACGACTATGACGGGCTACACCTTC. Its protein is CASSFVSRTTMTGYTF.

The CDR3 sequence is CASNLGQANNSPLHF. In DNA, the CDR3 is TGTGCCAGCAACTTAGGACAGGCGAATAATTCACCCCTCCACTTT. The gene calls are TRBV5-6 and TRBJ1-6; TRBD1 aligns across 7 bases. V dropped 6 bases and J dropped 5; count of bases not matched to a gene: 8. The germline CDR1 and CDR2 sequences are SGHDT and YYEEEE. The CDR3 spans 15 residues.

The chain is built from TRBV9 and TRBJ1-2; weak D call: TRBD1 (5 bases). The V gene lost 3 bases and the J gene lost 7 bases, with 16 bases spanning the gap. The length of the CDR3 is 14 residues. Germline lookup yields CDR1 SGDLS and CDR2 YYNGEE. The CDR3 DNA follows: TGTGCCAGCAGCGACCCCCCAGGGAATGTTGGCTACACCTTC. Translated: CASSDPPGNVGYTF.

V is TRBV28 and J is TRBJ1-2; 7 bases agree with TRBD1. The CDR3 is made up of 15 amino acids. Germline V CDR1 and CDR2: MDHEN, SYDVKM. J gave up 3 bases and V 2 bases, and 6 bases lay outside the gene matches. The CDR3 nucleotides read TGTGCCAGCAGTTTACCCGGGACAGCTCACTATGGCTACACCTTC. Its translation is CASSLPGTAHYGYTF.

The chain recombines TRBV11-2 with TRBJ2-1; 9 nucleotides match TRBD2. The CDR3 extends over 15 amino acids. V shed 4 bases, J shed 6 bases, and the junction held 7 bases outside the gene matches. From germline, CDR1 is SGHAT and CDR2 FQNNGV. CDR3: CASSSPSGNGNEQFF. The CDR3 region has the DNA TGTGCCAGCAGCTCTCCTAGCGGGAATGGCAATGAGCAGTTCTTC.

V and J are TRBV18 and TRBJ2-5, with D perhaps matching TRBD2 (5 bases). Germline CDR1 reads KGHSH; CDR2 reads LQKENI. There are 13 residues in the CDR3. Trimming cost V 5 bases and J 3 bases, with 10 bases left between them. CDR3 residues: CASSGQRKETQYF. In DNA, the CDR3 is TGTGCCAGCTCAGGTCAGCGGAAAGAGACCCAGTACTTC.

The chain couples TRBV9 to TRBJ2-1; 10 nucleotides agree with TRBD2. The V segment lost 0 bases and the J segment 10 bases; nucleotides outside the gene matches: 7. Germline V lookup: CDR1 SGDLS, CDR2 YYNGEE. The CDR3 length is 15 residues. CDR3 amino acids: CASSVGLAGEGEQFF. The DNA of the CDR3 is TGTGCCAGCAGCGTAGGGCTAGCGGGGGAAGGGGAGCAGTTCTTC.

DNA for the CDR3: TGCGCCAGCAGCGAAGGGACAGGATACAATGAGCAGTTCTTC. Protein product: CASSEGTGYNEQFF. The chain uses TRBV5-1 and TRBJ2-1; 8 bases are a match to TRBD1. CDR3 length: 14 residues. The V and J ends lost 4 bases and 4 bases, in that order; junction bases with no gene match: 4. CDR1 and CDR2 from the germline V gene are SGHRS and YFSETQ. Filled out from reference TRBV5-1 and TRBJ2-1, the complete variable domain reads KAGVTQTPRYLIKTRGQQVTLSCSPISGHRSVSWYQQTPGQGLQFLFEYFSETQRNKGNFPGRFSGRQFSNSRSEMNVSTLELGDSALYLCASSEGTGYNEQFFGPGTRLTVL.

This clone was seen a handful of times. CDR3 DNA: TGTGCCAGCAGTGACTCCGGGACAGGGGCTGACAATCAGCCCCAGCATTTT. Amino acids: CASSDSGTGADNQPQHF. The chain couples TRBV6-4 to TRBJ1-5; 10 bases agree with TRBD1. The CDR3 runs to 17 residues. The junction had 5 bases not matched to a gene; V was cut back by 0 bases and J by 3 bases. From germline, CDR1 is MRHNA and CDR2 SNTAGT.

The rearrangement uses TRBV5-1 and TRBJ2-5; 14 bases are shared with TRBD2. CDR3 length: 17 residues. From germline, CDR1 is SGHRS and CDR2 YFSETQ. V shed 0 bases and J 7 bases; nucleotides not matched to a gene: 8. The CDR3 loop is CASSLETSGRALGTQYF. As DNA, the CDR3 is TGCGCCAGCAGCTTGGAGACTAGCGGGAGGGCCTTAGGGACCCAGTACTTC.

About this clone: The sample has other DNA sequences that encode this CDR3 too. The rearrangement links TRBV18 to TRBJ2-7; 13 bases fit TRBD2. The CDR3 is made up of 15 amino acids. Losses at the gene ends were 3 bases for V and 4 bases for J; bases not matched to a gene: 3. The V gene's germline CDR1 is KGHSH and CDR2 LQKENI. Here the CDR3 reads CASSPGTSGNYEQYF. The CDR3 nucleotides read TGTGCCAGCTCACCCGGGACTAGCGGGAATTACGAGCAGTACTTC.

On this clone: Different DNA sequences within this sample yield the same CDR3. The rearrangement links TRBV18 to TRBJ2-7; 11 bases line up with TRBD2. V lost 3 bases to trimming and J lost 2 bases; unmatched junction nucleotides: 3. The CDR3 length is 15 residues. Germline V lookup: CDR1 KGHSH, CDR2 LQKENI. The CDR3: CASSPGTSGTYEQYF. For the CDR3, the DNA is TGTGCCAGCTCACCTGGGACTAGCGGCACCTACGAGCAGTACTTC.

Regarding this clone: The junction departs from the called germline gene at one end, perhaps through a read error. This rearrangement joins TRBV4-1 to TRBJ1-2; 8 nucleotides match TRBD1. CDR3 length: 11 amino acids. The germline V gene has CDR1 MGHRA and CDR2 YSYEKL. CDR3 coding DNA: TGCGCCAGCAGCCAAGGGAGGGGACAGGCCTTC. This translates into CASSQGRGQAF.

This clone was picked up one time. This chain joins TRBV6-5 and TRBJ2-2, with D perhaps TRBD1 (6 bases). Germline-derived CDR1 and CDR2 are MNHEY and SVGAGI. The length of the CDR3 is 13 residues. V was pared by 7 bases and J by 6 bases, with 12 bases between. The CDR3 reads CASNSHRAGELFF. The CDR3 DNA follows: TGTGCCAGCAACTCTCACAGGGCCGGGGAGCTGTTTTTT.

The gene calls are TRBV19 and TRBJ2-7; TRBD2 matches at 12 bases. CDR1 LNHDA and CDR2 SQIVND come from the germline V gene (reference sequence). This CDR3 contains 14 residues. V dropped 9 bases and J dropped 5; count of bases not matched to a gene: 8. CDR3 sequence reads: CASQTSGRPNEQYF. CDR3 nucleotides: TGTGCCAGCCAGACTAGCGGGAGACCGAACGAGCAGTACTTC.

The CDR3 DNA follows: TGTGCCAGCAGTTACACGGGGAATTCACCCCTCCACTTT. Its protein product is CASSYTGNSPLHF. The genes are TRBV6-5 and TRBJ1-6; no definite D call. The CDR3 contains 13 residues. The germline V gene has CDR1 MNHEY and CDR2 SVGAGI. Trimming pared 2 bases from V and 7 bases from J, leaving 6 bases between.

The chain links TRBV19 to TRBJ2-2, with a weak D call TRBD2 (5 bases). The CDR3 loop spans 15 amino acids. The germline V gene has CDR1 LNHDA and CDR2 SQIVND (reference sequence). V was clipped by 1 base and J by 6 bases, with 12 bases between them. CDR3 in amino acids: CASSIGVRVSGELFF. The CDR3 DNA is TGTGCCAGTAGTATAGGGGTGAGGGTGTCCGGGGAGCTGTTTTTT.

The chain uses TRBV6-4 and TRBJ2-1, with 14 nucleotides matching TRBD2. This CDR3 is 17 amino acids long. The V gene end was trimmed by 3 bases and the J gene end by 8 bases; junction bases not matched to a gene: 9. Germline V gene data show CDR1 as MRHNA and CDR2 as SNTAGT. CDR3 sequence: CASSEFGTSGRTDEQFF. In DNA form, the CDR3 reads TGTGCCAGCAGTGAATTTGGGACTAGCGGGAGAACTGATGAGCAGTTCTTC.

This clone occurred many times. This chain links TRBV11-3 with TRBJ2-1, with a possible D match to TRBD2 (6 bases). The ends were cut back, 6 bases at V and 8 bases at J, with 17 bases in the middle. The CDR3 covers 14 residues. Germline V gene sequence: CDR1 SGHNT, CDR2 YENEEA. The CDR3 coding sequence is TGTGCCAGCAGAGGCCCACTAGCTAGCGATGAGCAGTTCTTC. Translation gives CASRGPLASDEQFF.

The chain is built from TRBV7-2 and TRBJ2-5, with 11 bases matching TRBD2. V gave up 5 bases and J gave up 5 bases; unmatched junction bases: 10. CDR1 is SGHTA, CDR2 FQGNSA, per germline. The length of the CDR3 is 16 residues. CDR3 protein: CASSPRRSGGAETQYF. In DNA, the CDR3 is TGTGCCAGCAGCCCTCGTCGTAGCGGGGGGGCGGAGACCCAGTACTTC.